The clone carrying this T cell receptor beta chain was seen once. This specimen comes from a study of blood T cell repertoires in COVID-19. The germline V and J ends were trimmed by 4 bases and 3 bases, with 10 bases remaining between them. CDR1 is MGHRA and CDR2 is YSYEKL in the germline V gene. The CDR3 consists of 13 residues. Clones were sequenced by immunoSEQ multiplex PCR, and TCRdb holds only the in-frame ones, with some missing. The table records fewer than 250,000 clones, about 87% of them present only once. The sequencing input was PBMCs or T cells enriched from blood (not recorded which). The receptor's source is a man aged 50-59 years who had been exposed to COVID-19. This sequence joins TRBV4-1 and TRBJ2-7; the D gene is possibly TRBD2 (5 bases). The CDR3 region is CASSPARGYEQYF. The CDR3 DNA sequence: TGCGCCAGCAGCCCTGCCCGGGGCTACGAGCAGTACTTC.